The next 21 T cell receptor beta chains were all read from a single sample in a study of blood T cell repertoires in COVID-19. Only in-frame clones appear in the TCRdb table, and some are missing; sequencing was by immunoSEQ multiplex PCR. The profile shows about 320,000 clones, approximately 88% of them singletons. The sample comprised PBMCs or T cells enriched from blood (not recorded which). The receptors stem from a man in his 60s who had recovered from COVID-19.

Here the CDR3 reads CASREGPTGELFF. The CDR3 DNA reads as TGTGCCAGCAGGGAGGGACCCACCGGGGAGCTGTTTTTT. The chain uses TRBV6-5 and TRBJ2-2; D perhaps matches TRBD2 (6 bases). The V and J ends lost 6 bases and 4 bases respectively, with 9 bases between them. The germline V gene has CDR1 MNHEY and CDR2 SVGAGI. The CDR3 totals 13 residues.

The chain is built from TRBV21-1 and TRBJ2-7; the table's D call of TRBD1 was not tested on the DNA. TRBV21-1 is marked as a pseudogene. The CDR3 has 18 amino acids. The CDR3: CASSNGENRRGRLYEQYF. The CDR3 DNA reads as TGTGCCAGCAGCAACGGCGAGAACCGTAGGGGGCGTCTCTACGAGCAGTACTTC.

CDR3 sequence: CAAGRDEKLFF. The CDR3 bases are TGTGCCGCGGGTCGGGATGAAAAACTGTTTTTT. The chain employs TRBV28 and TRBJ1-4, with unresolved D. This CDR3 has 11 amino acids. Looked up from germline, CDR1 is MDHEN and CDR2 is SYDVKM. V was clipped by 11 bases and J by 6 bases, with 10 bases between them.

The chain links TRBV7-9 to TRBJ1-3, with D uncertain. The CDR3 sequence is 16 residues long. The V gene lost 1 base and the J gene lost 0 bases, with 10 bases spanning the gap. Germline V gene sequence: CDR1 SEHNR, CDR2 FQNEAQ (reference sequence). In nucleotides, the CDR3 is TGTGCCAGCAGCTTAGAGGCTGGGAGCTCTGGAAACACCATATATTTT. Its translation is CASSLEAGSSGNTIYF.

This chain links TRBV7-9 with TRBJ2-2, with 8 bases matching TRBD1. This CDR3 is built from 14 residues. With 4 bases clipped from V and 5 bases from J, the junction kept 3 bases outside the gene matches. Germline V gene sequence: CDR1 SEHNR, CDR2 FQNEAQ (reference sequence). The CDR3 protein is CASSSYRGTGELFF. DNA of the CDR3: TGTGCCAGCAGCTCTTACAGGGGGACCGGGGAGCTGTTTTTT.

CDR3: CASSGDRAAGGYTF. The CDR3, as DNA: TGTGCCAGCAGTGGGGACAGAGCCGCGGGTGGCTACACCTTC. The chain links TRBV2 to TRBJ1-2; 7 positions match TRBD1. The length of the CDR3 is 14 residues. V was clipped by 4 bases and J by 7 bases; unmatched bases: 9. Germline CDR1 is SNHLY and CDR2 is FYNNEI.

The CDR3 sequence is CASSLDRTSGSTDTQYF. CDR3 DNA: TGTGCCAGCAGCTTAGATCGTACTAGCGGGAGTACAGATACGCAGTATTTT. The genes are TRBV11-3 and TRBJ2-3; 11 positions match TRBD2. The CDR3 sequence is 17 residues long. With 0 bases clipped from V and 3 bases from J, the junction kept 5 bases outside the gene matches. Germline assignment: CDR1 SGHNT and CDR2 YENEEA.

This chain connects TRBV10-3 to TRBJ2-7, with 7 bases that match TRBD1. Germline assignment: CDR1 ENHRY and CDR2 SYGVKD. This CDR3 has 14 amino acids. J was trimmed by 1 base and V by 3 bases; bases with no gene match: 3. The CDR3 region is CAISDGRGSYEQYF. For the CDR3, the DNA is TGTGCCATCAGTGATGGCAGGGGGTCCTACGAGCAGTACTTC.

The V and J genes are TRBV7-9 and TRBJ2-7; TRBD1 agrees at 9 bases. This CDR3 is built from 14 residues. Unmatched junction bases numbered 9, after V lost 5 bases and J lost 7 bases. The germline V gene encodes CDR1 SEHNR and CDR2 FQNEAQ (reference sequence). The CDR3 DNA sequence: TGTGCCAGCAGCATCCCGGGACAGGGAGTTGAGCAGTACTTC. It translates to CASSIPGQGVEQYF.

This chain links TRBV4-1 with TRBJ1-5; unclear D gene. CDR1 MGHRA and CDR2 YSYEKL come from the germline V gene. The CDR3 spans 12 residues. V gave up 3 bases and J gave up 7 bases, with 7 bases separating them. CDR3 nucleotide sequence: TGCGCCAGCAGCCACGTGGGCCAGCCCCAGCATTTT. Protein product: CASSHVGQPQHF.

This clone was detected once. The gene calls are TRBV6-5 and TRBJ1-1; 7 bases agree with TRBD1. Germline CDR1 MNHEY, CDR2 SVGAGI. The V segment lost 6 bases and the J segment 1 base; nucleotides outside the gene matches: 5. CDR3 length: 14 residues. The CDR3 protein is CASRRGQSNTEAFF. The CDR3 nucleotides read TGTGCCAGCAGACGGGGACAGTCGAACACTGAAGCTTTCTTT.

This rearrangement joins TRBV11-2 to TRBJ2-5; D uncertain. Germline CDR1 and CDR2: SGHAT and FQNNGV. V lost 0 bases to trimming and J lost 4 bases, with 6 bases between them. CDR3 length equals 13 residues. The CDR3 nucleotides are TGTGCCAGCAGCTTAGATCCGTCAGAGACCCAGTACTTC. Residues: CASSLDPSETQYF.

The chain has TRBV25-1 and TRBJ1-4; TRBD1 matches at 9 bases. Germline-derived CDR1 and CDR2 are MGHDK and SYGVNS. V was clipped by 6 bases and J by 8 bases; unmatched bases: 7. The CDR3 is made up of 14 amino acids. The CDR3 nucleotides read TGTGCCAGCAGAAAGACAGGGGGTGAAGAAAAACTGTTTTTT. Its protein product is CASRKTGGEEKLFF.

The gene calls are TRBV7-3 and TRBJ2-4, with a tentative D call TRBD1 (5 bases). In germline, CDR1 is SGHTA, CDR2 FQGTGA. This CDR3 has 15 amino acids. V was pared by 2 bases and J by 6 bases, with 14 bases between. DNA of the CDR3: TGTGCCAGCAGCTTATCTCCCGGACACGGAAACATTCAGTACTTC. This gives the protein CASSLSPGHGNIQYF.

The chain couples TRBV6-5 to TRBJ1-1; no reliable D call. V was pared by 7 bases and J by 5 bases, with 17 bases between. Germline V gene sequence: CDR1 MNHEY, CDR2 SVGAGI. This CDR3 contains 14 residues. The CDR3 bases are TGTGCCAGCACCCTCCTCCGGGGTCGGACTGAAGCTTTCTTT. Protein: CASTLLRGRTEAFF.

The chain carries TRBV5-4 and TRBJ2-1, with 8 bases aligning to TRBD1. The junction had 6 bases not matched to a gene; V was cut back by 3 bases and J by 4 bases. The CDR3 runs 15 residues. CDR1 is SGHNT and CDR2 is YYREEE in the germline V gene (reference sequence). CDR3 bases: TGTGCCAGCAGCTACCGGGACAGGAAGTACAATGAGCAGTTCTTC. This gives the protein CASSYRDRKYNEQFF.

This rearrangement joins TRBV5-1 to TRBJ2-7, with 7 bases identical to TRBD2. The CDR3 extends over 15 amino acids. The ends lost 0 bases at V and 6 bases at J; junction bases unmatched: 9. CDR1 is SGHRS and CDR2 is YFSETQ in the germline V gene. The CDR3 region is CASSLVGRESGEQYF. The CDR3 nucleotides are TGCGCCAGCAGCTTGGTCGGGCGGGAGTCGGGCGAGCAGTACTTC.

The V and J genes are TRBV18 and TRBJ1-5; TRBD1 agrees at 7 bases. The CDR3 has 15 amino acids. Germline assignment: CDR1 KGHSH and CDR2 LQKENI. J was trimmed by 3 bases and V by 1 base; bases with no gene match: 3. DNA for the CDR3: TGTGCCAGCTCACCACAAGGGACAGTCAATCAGCCCCAGCATTTT. It translates to CASSPQGTVNQPQHF.

J is TRBJ2-5 and V is TRBV5-5, with a possible D match to TRBD1 (5 bases). The CDR3 is 16 residues long. CDR1 is SGHKS and CDR2 is YYEKEE in the germline V gene (reference sequence). The V end lost 4 bases, the J end lost 0 bases, and 16 bases lay between the germline ends. The CDR3 DNA reads as TGTGCCAGCAGCCAAGCAGCTGGACAATACCAAGAGACCCAGTACTTC. Translation: CASSQAAGQYQETQYF. The full variable domain, its missing parts supplied by reference TRBV5-5 and TRBJ2-5, is DAGVTQSPTHLIKTRGQQVTLRCSPISGHKSVSWYQQVLGQGPQFIFQYYEKEERGRGNFPDRFSARQFPNYSSELNVNALLLGDSALYLCASSQAAGQYQETQYFGPGTRLLVL.

This clone appeared a single time. V usage is TRBV28 and J usage is TRBJ2-6, with unresolved D. The length of the CDR3 is 14 residues. Germline-derived CDR1 and CDR2 are MDHEN and SYDVKM. V shed 4 bases and J shed 3 bases, with 7 bases lying between them. The CDR3 is CASSSRVGANVLTF. CDR3 DNA sequence: TGTGCCAGCAGTTCCCGGGTTGGGGCCAACGTCCTGACTTTC.

This clone occurred once. Distinct nucleotide sequences in the sample also encode this CDR3. J is TRBJ2-7 and V is TRBV28; 8 positions agree with TRBD1. With V trimmed by 3 bases and J by 6 bases, 7 bases remained unmatched. Germline V gene sequence: CDR1 MDHEN, CDR2 SYDVKM. The CDR3 totals 14 residues. This chain's CDR3 is CASSLRQGAGEQYF. CDR3 in DNA: TGTGCCAGCAGTTTGAGGCAGGGGGCAGGCGAGCAGTACTTC.